A single sample gave rise to the 32 T cell receptor beta chains below, sequenced in a study of T-cell reconstitution after alpha-beta-depleted transplantation in children. Using unique molecular identifiers, the investigators prepared the TCRbeta library. TCRdb itself ran the PCR reads through MiXCR, one entry per CDR3 protein. The sample lists over 150,000 distinct CDR3 sequences, about 6% occurring once. The material was PBMCs, obtained before TCRalphabeta/CD19-depleted stem cell transplant. The receptors derive from a girl less than two years old with combined immunodeficiency, due to receive a stem cell transplant.

This clonotype was recorded at least ten times. The rearrangement uses TRBV25-1 and TRBJ2-4, with no clear D. CDR1 and CDR2 from the germline V gene are MGHDK and SYGVNS. With 6 bases removed from V and 8 bases from J, the gap between germline ends came to 8 bases. The CDR3 loop spans 11 amino acids. This chain's CDR3 is CASRSGYIQYF. The CDR3 bases are TGTGCCAGCAGATCCGGGTACATTCAGTACTTC.

This clonotype showed up many times. This chain connects TRBV3-1 to TRBJ2-7; 9 positions agree with TRBD2. This CDR3 region has 18 residues. The germline gives CDR1 LGHDT, CDR2 YNNKEL (reference sequence). Trimming removed 5 bases from V and 2 bases from J; junction bases left unmatched: 16. CDR3 sequence: CASSNIAGDYPITYEQYF. For the CDR3, the DNA is TGTGCCAGCAGCAACATAGCGGGAGACTACCCAATCACCTACGAGCAGTACTTC.

There are many counts of this clonotype. J is TRBJ2-2 and V is TRBV6-1; D may correspond to TRBD1 or TRBD2 (5 bases each). The germline V gene has CDR1 MNHNS and CDR2 SASEGT. The length of the CDR3 is 14 residues. Trimming left V 4 bases short and J 8 bases short, with 14 bases between. Here the CDR3 DNA reads TGTGCCAGCAGTGGCCCCCAGGGCGGGGGGGAGCTGTTTTTT. Translating it yields CASSGPQGGGELFF.

This clonotype was seen at least ten times. The chain employs TRBV29-1 and TRBJ2-2, with TRBD1 identical over 7 bases. The trim removed 1 base at V and 7 bases at J, leaving 12 bases unmatched. The germline CDR1 and CDR2 sequences are SQVTM and ANQGSEA. There are 16 residues in the CDR3. Here the CDR3 DNA reads TGCAGCGTTGAAGGGTTCCAGGGGGTAGGGTACGGGGAGCTGTTTTTT. It translates to CSVEGFQGVGYGELFF.

This clonotype was recorded at least ten times. The rearrangement uses TRBV28 and TRBJ1-6; D call uncertain. V was trimmed by 6 bases and J by 0 bases, leaving 9 bases between them. CDR1 MDHEN and CDR2 SYDVKM come from the germline V gene. CDR3 length equals 15 residues. CDR3 coding DNA: TGTGCCAGCAGCCGACCGAGCTCCTATAATTCACCCCTCCACTTT. This encodes CASSRPSSYNSPLHF.

Many counts were recorded for this clonotype. The rearrangement joins TRBV12-3 or TRBV12-4 to TRBJ2-1; TRBD2 aligns across 15 bases. With 6 bases clipped from V and 0 bases from J, the junction kept 9 bases outside the gene matches. The CDR3 length is 19 residues. CDR3 DNA sequence: TGTGCCAGCAGCTGGGGACTAGCGGGGGGAGCGAGCTCCTACAATGAGCAGTTCTTC. Protein: CASSWGLAGGASSYNEQFF.

The chain uses TRBV4-1 and TRBJ2-7; 8 bases are a match to TRBD1. With 5 bases clipped from V and 0 bases from J, the junction kept 3 bases outside the gene matches. The CDR3 runs to 14 residues. Germline lookup yields CDR1 MGHRA and CDR2 YSYEKL. The CDR3 DNA is TGCGCCAGCAGCGGGACAGGTTCCTCCTACGAGCAGTACTTC. This translates into CASSGTGSSYEQYF.

This clonotype was recorded at least ten times. The chain uses TRBV29-1 and TRBJ2-3; TRBD2 agrees at 7 bases. Trimming cost V 3 bases and J 4 bases; bases outside gene matches: 7. The germline CDR1 and CDR2 sequences are SQVTM and ANQGSEA. CDR3 length: 14 amino acids. The CDR3 region has the DNA TGCAGCGTTGACGGGGGGTTTTTGGCAGATACGCAGTATTTT. It yields the protein CSVDGGFLADTQYF.

A few counts support this clonotype. The chain recombines TRBV9 with TRBJ2-7, with D hard to call. The CDR3 is 13 residues long. V was shortened by 1 base and J by 5 bases, with 10 bases between the two germline ends. From germline, CDR1 is SGDLS and CDR2 YYNGEE. CDR3 in amino acids: CASSVYGLDEQYF. The CDR3 DNA is TGTGCCAGCAGCGTATATGGATTAGACGAGCAGTACTTC.

This clonotype was seen many times. The chain joins TRBV3-1 to TRBJ2-5, with D maybe TRBD1 (5 bases). Between the trimmed V and J ends, which lost 0 bases and 4 bases, there was a span of 15 bases. The V gene's germline CDR1 is LGHDT and CDR2 YNNKEL (reference sequence). The CDR3 loop spans 16 amino acids. The CDR3 loop is CASSQETVPIRETQYF. In nucleotides, the CDR3 is TGTGCCAGCAGCCAAGAGACAGTGCCCATCCGAGAGACCCAGTACTTC.

This clonotype was picked up many times. The chain links TRBV11-2 to TRBJ2-3, with 7 positions matching TRBD2. From germline, CDR1 is SGHAT and CDR2 FQNNGV. The CDR3 contains 16 residues. With V trimmed by 3 bases and J by 0 bases, 6 bases remained unmatched. This CDR3 is CASSFGAGVSTDTQYF. In nucleotides, the CDR3 is TGTGCCAGCAGCTTTGGTGCGGGGGTTAGCACAGATACGCAGTATTTT.

This clonotype has a count of ten or more. The chain joins TRBV28 to TRBJ1-5; 7 bases map to TRBD1. Germline V lookup: CDR1 MDHEN, CDR2 SYDVKM. CDR3 length equals 15 residues. V shed 2 bases, J shed 5 bases, and the junction held 6 bases outside the gene matches. The CDR3 is CASSLRQGFDQPQHF. CDR3 DNA sequence: TGTGCCAGCAGTTTAAGACAGGGCTTCGATCAGCCCCAGCATTTT.

The V and J genes are TRBV15 and TRBJ2-5, with TRBD2 matching over 7 bases. Unmatched junction bases numbered 10, after V lost 3 bases and J lost 9 bases. The germline CDR1 and CDR2 sequences are LNHNV and YYDKDF (reference sequence). This CDR3 has 14 amino acids. Written as DNA, the CDR3 is TGTGCCACCAGCAGTGGCGGGGGTCCGGTGTCCCAGTACTTC. This encodes CATSSGGGPVSQYF.

This clonotype showed up many times. The chain couples TRBV6-5 to TRBJ2-1; D call uncertain. The CDR3 loop spans 16 amino acids. The germline gives CDR1 MNHEY, CDR2 SVGAGI. The V and J ends lost 6 bases and 8 bases respectively, with 23 bases between them. CDR3 amino acids: CASRWGLEDPSDEQFF. DNA for the CDR3: TGTGCCAGCAGGTGGGGTCTTGAGGACCCCTCGGATGAGCAGTTCTTC.

This clonotype appeared many times. The chain is built from TRBV20-1 and TRBJ1-1, with unresolved D. This CDR3 spans 13 amino acids. Germline values: CDR1 DFQATT, CDR2 SNEGSKA (reference sequence). The V end was cut by 4 bases, the J end by 2 bases, with 11 bases between. The CDR3 region has the DNA TGCAGTGCTAACGCTCTGGGTAACACTGAAGCTTTCTTT. Translation: CSANALGNTEAFF.

This clonotype was seen repeatedly, ten times or more. The rearrangement uses TRBV20-1 and TRBJ1-2; the D is unclear. This CDR3 is built from 12 residues. Trimming left V 1 base short and J 4 bases short, with 7 bases between. Germline V gives CDR1 DFQATT, CDR2 SNEGSKA (reference sequence). The CDR3 DNA follows: TGCAGTGCTAGAGGTTTTAGCTATGGCTACACCTTC. Translation gives CSARGFSYGYTF.

This clonotype has a handful of counts. V usage is TRBV20-1 and J usage is TRBJ2-2; 8 positions agree with TRBD2. The CDR3 length is 20 residues. J was trimmed by 4 bases and V by 1 base; bases with no gene match: 20. The germline V gene encodes CDR1 DFQATT and CDR2 SNEGSKA (reference sequence). The CDR3: CSARVPFVREGREVTGELFF. CDR3 bases: TGCAGTGCTAGAGTTCCTTTCGTCCGAGAAGGGCGGGAGGTCACCGGGGAGCTGTTTTTT.

This clonotype was seen at least ten times. The chain couples TRBV29-1 to TRBJ2-5; D remains unclear. CDR1 and CDR2 from the germline V gene are SQVTM and ANQGSEA. This CDR3 has 14 residues. CDR3 protein: CRADVGPAKETQYF. For the CDR3, the DNA is TGCAGGGCCGATGTGGGTCCAGCAAAAGAGACCCAGTACTTC.

This clonotype has at least ten counts. The DNA of the CDR3 is TGCGCCAGCAGCCAAGTACGGAGCGGGGAGCTGTTTTTT. This gives the protein CASSQVRSGELFF. The chain employs TRBV4-3 and TRBJ2-2; D remains ambiguous. Trimming removed 1 base at V and 7 bases at J, with 7 bases between. CDR1 LGHNA and CDR2 YSLEER come from the germline V gene. The length of the CDR3 is 13 residues.

This clonotype was seen ten or more times. The chain is built from TRBV12-3 or TRBV12-4 and TRBJ1-1; 8 bases fit TRBD1. J gave up 2 bases and V 6 bases, and 8 bases lay outside the gene matches. This CDR3 is built from 15 residues. The CDR3 coding sequence is TGTGCCAGCAGCACCTCGGACAGGGCCAACACTGAAGCTTTCTTT. Translated: CASSTSDRANTEAFF.

This clonotype is classed as medium-sized (0.01 to 0.1%). The genes are TRBV11-2 and TRBJ2-5; the D is unclear. V lost 0 bases, J lost 2 bases, and 10 bases lay in between. The CDR3 is 15 amino acids. The germline gives CDR1 SGHAT, CDR2 FQNNGV. The CDR3 DNA reads as TGTGCCAGCAGCTTAGATCATGGCGAACAAGAGACCCAGTACTTC. This gives the protein CASSLDHGEQETQYF.

This clonotype has a count of ten or more. This chain joins TRBV7-3 and TRBJ2-3; a possible D gene is TRBD2 (6 bases). V was cut by 1 base and J by 0 bases, with 11 bases left in between. CDR3 size: 16 residues. Germline values: CDR1 SGHTA, CDR2 FQGTGA. The CDR3 DNA follows: TGTGCCAGCAGCTTAATTCCGGGACTCAGCACAGATACGCAGTATTTT. Amino acids: CASSLIPGLSTDTQYF.

As for this clonotype: One junction end disagrees with the germline gene, perhaps due to a read error. J is TRBJ1-5 and V is TRBV15; D gene uncertain. The CDR3 length is 13 residues. CDR1 and CDR2 (germline): LNHNV, YYDKDF (reference sequence). In DNA, the CDR3 is TGTGCCGCCAGCGACGGACTTCTTCAGCCCCAGCATTTT. It specifies CAASDGLLQPQHF.

This clonotype was seen many times. V is TRBV7-8 and J is TRBJ2-2; TRBD2 matches 8 bases. J gave up 4 bases and V 5 bases, and 9 bases lay outside the gene matches. The CDR3 runs 16 residues. Germline V CDR1 and CDR2: SGHVS, FQNEAQ. The CDR3 nucleotides read TGTGCCAGCAGCCCACGGGGGGGTTTTGGCACCGGGGAGCTGTTTTTT. Encoded protein: CASSPRGGFGTGELFF. Based on the CDR3 plus reference TRBV7-8 and TRBJ2-2, the full variable domain is GAGVSQSPRYKVAKRGQDVALRCDPISGHVSLFWYQQALGQGPEFLTYFQNEAQLDKSGLPSDRFFAERPEGSVSTLKIQRTQQEDSAVYLCASSPRGGFGTGELFFGEGSRLTVL.

The sample holds many counts of this clonotype. V is TRBV7-8 and J is TRBJ2-3; 11 bases fit TRBD2. The CDR3 is made up of 18 amino acids. The V gene's germline CDR1 is SGHVS and CDR2 FQNEAQ. V shed 3 bases, J shed 0 bases, and the junction held 8 bases outside the gene matches. DNA of the CDR3: TGTGCCAGCAGCTTTGCTAGCGGGGGGTTCGACAGCACAGATACGCAGTATTTT. It is translated as CASSFASGGFDSTDTQYF.

This clonotype was recorded at least ten times. V usage is TRBV6-2 or TRBV6-3 and J usage is TRBJ2-3, with 10 bases that match TRBD2. This CDR3 has 19 amino acids. With V trimmed by 2 bases and J by 2 bases, 13 bases remained unmatched. Germline lookup yields CDR1 MNHEY and CDR2 SVGEGT. The CDR3 sequence: CASSYEATSGNAHTDTQYF. The CDR3, as DNA: TGTGCCAGCAGTTACGAAGCTACTAGCGGGAATGCCCACACAGATACGCAGTATTTT.

This clonotype appeared many times. This sequence joins TRBV7-9 and TRBJ2-3, with 13 bases identical to TRBD2. Germline CDR1 is SEHNR and CDR2 is FQNEAQ (reference sequence). The CDR3 has 20 residues. Losses at the gene ends were 4 bases for V and 2 bases for J; bases not matched to a gene: 15. The CDR3 here is CASSSWTSGSIVYDTDTQYF. CDR3 bases: TGTGCCAGCAGCTCCTGGACTAGCGGGAGTATTGTGTATGACACAGATACGCAGTATTTT.

This clonotype was detected many times. This chain joins TRBV9 and TRBJ2-1, with 14 bases matching TRBD2. With 3 bases clipped from V and 7 bases from J, the junction kept 3 bases outside the gene matches. Germline CDR1 is SGDLS and CDR2 is YYNGEE. The CDR3 totals 15 residues. The CDR3 here is CASSETSGGANEQFF. The CDR3 DNA is TGTGCCAGCAGCGAGACTAGCGGGGGGGCAAATGAGCAGTTCTTC.

This clonotype has a count of ten or more. This chain links TRBV27 with TRBJ2-1; D is uncertain. In germline, CDR1 is MNHEY, CDR2 SMNVEV (reference sequence). This CDR3 comprises 12 residues. Trimming took off 5 bases at V and 8 bases at J, with 10 bases between the two ends. The CDR3 DNA follows: TGTGCCAGCAGTACGACCCACGATGAGCAGTTCTTC. Translation gives CASSTTHDEQFF.

This clonotype was seen only a few times. V usage is TRBV5-1 and J usage is TRBJ1-2; D is unclear. Germline loops: CDR1 SGHRS, CDR2 YFSETQ. V shed 1 base and J shed 9 bases, with 16 bases lying between them. This CDR3 has 14 residues. The CDR3 loop is CASSLSERLGSYTF. CDR3 DNA sequence: TGCGCCAGCAGCTTGAGTGAACGGTTAGGAAGCTACACCTTC. The full variable domain, its missing parts supplied by reference TRBV5-1 and TRBJ1-2, is KAGVTQTPRYLIKTRGQQVTLSCSPISGHRSVSWYQQTPGQGLQFLFEYFSETQRNKGNFPGRFSGRQFSNSRSEMNVSTLELGDSALYLCASSLSERLGSYTFGSGTRLTVV.

In this sample, this clonotype turned up a few times. The rearrangement uses TRBV5-8 and TRBJ1-5; the match to TRBD1 covers 8 bases. The junction had 12 bases not matched to a gene; V was cut back by 7 bases and J by 6 bases. Germline V CDR1 and CDR2: SGHTS, YDEGEE. The CDR3 runs 15 residues. The CDR3 is CASPRVPGGGQPQHF. As DNA, the CDR3 is TGTGCCAGCCCACGCGTCCCAGGGGGCGGTCAGCCCCAGCATTTT. The whole variable domain, remainder taken from reference TRBV5-8 and TRBJ1-5, is EAGVTQSPTHLIKTRGQQATLRCSPISGHTSVYWYQQALGLGLQFLLWYDEGEERNRGNFPPRFSGRQFPNYSSELNVNALELEDSALYLCASPRVPGGGQPQHFGDGTRLSIL.

This clonotype showed up many times. This rearrangement joins TRBV29-1 to TRBJ2-1; maybe TRBD1 (6 bases). Germline assignment: CDR1 SQVTM and CDR2 ANQGSEA. The V gene lost 4 bases and the J gene lost 2 bases, with 15 bases spanning the gap. The CDR3 extends over 15 amino acids. CDR3 in amino acids: CSVAHTDSTYNEQFF. The CDR3 DNA reads TGCAGCGTTGCACATACGGACAGCACCTACAATGAGCAGTTCTTC.